The clone carrying this T cell receptor (beta chain) has a handful of counts. Trimming cost V 0 bases and J 1 base; bases outside gene matches: 4. The CDR3 contains 16 residues. Germline-derived CDR1 and CDR2 are SGHDT and YYEEEE. The sample is drawn from a study of T-cell reconstitution after alpha-beta-depleted transplantation in children. The TCRbeta library incorporated unique molecular identifiers. MiXCR was run by TCRdb on the PCR reads, yielding one entry per CDR3 protein. The data show fewer than 400,000 distinct CDR3 sequences, around 21% seen once. This clonotype originated in a human donor who donated a stem cell graft to a child with acute myeloid leukemia. The chain has TRBV5-6 and TRBJ2-5; 9 positions agree with TRBD2. Sequencing used PBMCs from the stem cell graft donor, obtained from the stem cell graft. CDR3 loop: CASSLVASGVQETQYF. For the CDR3, the DNA is TGTGCCAGCAGCTTGGTGGCTAGCGGGGTCCAAGAGACCCAGTACTTC. Supplemented by reference TRBV5-6 and TRBJ2-5, the full variable domain reads DAGVTQSPTHLIKTRGQQVTLRCSPKSGHDTVSWYQQALGQGPQFIFQYYEEEERQRGNFPDRFSGHQFPNYSSELNVNALLLGDSALYLCASSLVASGVQETQYFGPGTRLLVL.